This T cell receptor beta chain was found in a study of human T cells and chemical hapten exposure. Across the whole study: All through the approximately 24-week study, the scalp of each patient received diphenylcyclopropenone doses weekly. Study findings and constraints: In comparison with controls, expanded TCRs gave rise to a significantly larger number of large CDR3 similarity clusters. A positive correlation with patch test score was found for PT1 expanded TCR counts.

A note on this clonotype: Its antigen is still unknown.

TCRdb redid the calling of the RACE reads with MiXCR, one entry per CDR3 protein. The sample has fewer than 100,000 distinct CDR3 sequences; approximately 10% are singletons. The CDR3 consists of 15 residues. CDR1 is SEHNR and CDR2 is FQNEAQ in the germline V gene (reference sequence). Trimming took 5 bases from V and 2 from J, leaving 14 bases between them. Noted time point: patch test 3, about 24 weeks after DPC sensitization. Treatment in this sample: therapeutic diphenylcyclopropenone sensitization with weekly scalp DPC. Phlebotomy was performed prior to application of every patch test. The chain joins TRBV7-9 to TRBJ2-3; D possibly corresponds to TRBD1 (6 bases). The receptor comes from a woman aged 30 to 39 with alopecia areata. Some clones in this sample may be carry-over from other donors' samples. Sequences were derived from whole blood, sampled in connection with sensitization to the hapten diphenylcyclopropenone (DPC). The CDR3 coding sequence is TGTGCCAGCAGCGCCGGACAGAGCTTCACAGATACGCAGTATTTT. This encodes CASSAGQSFTDTQYF.